This entry describes one TCR beta chain. Its antigen is not known. This entry comes from a study of EBV T-cell therapy then PD-1 blockade in nasopharyngeal carcinoma. This CDR3 contains 14 residues. V dropped 5 bases and J dropped 0 bases, with 8 bases sitting between them. In germline, CDR1 is SEHNR, CDR2 FQNEAQ (reference sequence). Treatment denoted: AdE1-LMPpoly-expanded autologous EBV-specific T-cell therapy followed by anti-PD-1 nivolumab. Profiling relied on immunoSEQ multiplex PCR, and the TCRdb table lists in-frame clones only, not all of them. There are 20,000 to 25,000 clones in the sample; over 75% occur only once, and around 28% lies in the top ten.

The chain is built from TRBV7-9 and TRBJ1-5; D gene unclear. The TCR sequence derives from a middle-aged man with nasopharyngeal carcinoma. The sequenced sample was CD8+ T cells from blood, obtained at day 61 from a patient whose treatment included autologous EBV-specific T cells and nivolumab. CDR3 loop: CASSPPNSNQPQHF. For the CDR3, the DNA is TGTGCCAGCAGCCCCCCCAATAGCAATCAGCCCCAGCATTTT.